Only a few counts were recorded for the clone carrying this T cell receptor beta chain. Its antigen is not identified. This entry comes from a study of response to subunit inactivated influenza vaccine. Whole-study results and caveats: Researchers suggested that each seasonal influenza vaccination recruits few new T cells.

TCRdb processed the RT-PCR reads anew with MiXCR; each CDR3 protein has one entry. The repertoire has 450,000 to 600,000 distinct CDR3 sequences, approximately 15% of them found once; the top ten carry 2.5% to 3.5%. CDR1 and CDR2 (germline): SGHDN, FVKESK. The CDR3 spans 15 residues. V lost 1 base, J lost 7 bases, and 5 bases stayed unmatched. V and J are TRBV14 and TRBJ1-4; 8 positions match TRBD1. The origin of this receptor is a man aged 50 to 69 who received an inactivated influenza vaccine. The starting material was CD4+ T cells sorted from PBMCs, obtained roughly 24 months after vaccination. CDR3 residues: CASSQGTGRFEKLFF. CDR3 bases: TGTGCCAGCAGCCAAGGGACAGGGAGATTTGAAAAACTGTTTTTT.